One and the same sample provided the 22 T cell receptor beta chains below, sequenced in a study of shared clonotypes between healthy human individuals. Method: immunoSEQ multiplex PCR; TCRdb's copy keeps in-frame clones and lacks some. In the table there are approximately 1.5 million clones, about 98.5% of which are singletons. The material sequenced was naive CD4+ T cells sorted from blood. Regarding subset: CD45RA+ positively selected. The origin of the receptors is a man aged 30 to 39 in good health.

With regard to this clone: The same CDR3 is also encoded by other DNA sequences in this sample. The rearrangement links TRBV5-4 to TRBJ1-4; D gene ambiguous. The CDR3 runs to 13 residues. V lost 0 bases and J lost 4, with 4 bases in between. CDR1 is SGHNT and CDR2 is YYREEE in the germline V gene (reference sequence). The CDR3 region is CASSLDGNEKLFF. The CDR3 region has the DNA TGTGCCAGCAGCTTGGATGGTAATGAAAAACTGTTTTTT.

The chain employs TRBV7-8 and TRBJ2-7; unclear D gene. Trimming took off 1 base at V and 2 bases at J, with 9 bases between the two ends. CDR1 is SGHVS, CDR2 FQNEAQ, per germline. The CDR3 is 14 residues long. The CDR3 here is CASSLGTRTYEQYF. CDR3 nucleotide sequence: TGTGCCAGCAGCTTAGGTACGAGAACCTACGAGCAGTACTTC.

This sequence joins TRBV5-1 and TRBJ2-6; no reliable D call. The length of the CDR3 is 16 residues. Germline assignment: CDR1 SGHRS and CDR2 YFSETQ. V was clipped by 1 base and J by 2 bases, with 10 bases between them. Written as DNA, the CDR3 is TGCGCCAGCAGCTTGAAGGCAGAAACTGGGGCCAACGTCCTGACTTTC. Translating gives CASSLKAETGANVLTF.

V gene TRBV5-1 combines with J gene TRBJ1-1; no firm D call. Trimming took 0 bases from V and 5 from J, leaving 11 bases between them. Germline loops: CDR1 SGHRS, CDR2 YFSETQ. The CDR3 is 14 residues long. DNA for the CDR3: TGCGCCAGCAGCTTGGCAGGAGCGTGGACTGAAGCTTTCTTT. Translation: CASSLAGAWTEAFF.

The rearrangement links TRBV2 to TRBJ2-7; D possibly corresponds to TRBD1 (5 bases). Trimming shortened V by 8 bases and J by 3 bases, and 14 bases separated the two germline ends. CDR1 and CDR2 (germline): SNHLY, FYNNEI. The CDR3 has 13 residues. This CDR3 is CASSQARDYEQYF. The CDR3 nucleotides read TGTGCCAGCTCCCAAGCCAGGGACTACGAGCAGTACTTC.

For this clone: At one end, the junction sequence differs from germline, possibly due to a read error. The chain uses TRBV28 and TRBJ1-5, with unresolved D. CDR1 is MDHEN and CDR2 is SYDVKM in the germline V gene. The CDR3 consists of 13 residues. The CDR3 spells CASRFPGRQPQHF. CDR3 sequence (DNA): TGTGCCAGCCGTTTCCCCGGTCGGCAGCCCCAGCATTTT.

The V gene is TRBV5-4, the J gene TRBJ1-1; D unclear. Germline CDR1 reads SGHNT; CDR2 reads YYREEE (reference sequence). Between the trimmed V and J ends, which lost 2 bases and 4 bases, there was a span of 9 bases. CDR3 length: 13 residues. CDR3 loop: CASSFGWSTEAFF. The CDR3 DNA reads TGTGCCAGCAGCTTTGGTTGGAGCACTGAAGCTTTCTTT.

This chain connects TRBV19 to TRBJ2-1, with TRBD2 identical over 13 bases. Germline V CDR1 and CDR2: LNHDA, SQIVND (reference sequence). V shed 4 bases, J shed 6 bases, and the junction held 12 bases outside the gene matches. The CDR3 extends over 18 amino acids. The CDR3 here is CASSRLGGRTSGSNEQFF. Here the CDR3 DNA reads TGTGCCAGTAGTAGACTAGGCGGACGGACTAGCGGGAGCAATGAGCAGTTCTTC.

This sequence joins TRBV18 and TRBJ1-2; the D gene is possibly TRBD1 (5 bases). With 3 bases removed from V and 14 bases from J, the gap between germline ends came to 19 bases. CDR3 size: 13 residues. CDR1 and CDR2 (germline): KGHSH, LQKENI. The CDR3 protein is CASSPQGLQFQTF. The CDR3 region has the DNA TGTGCCAGCTCACCGCAGGGTTTACAGTTTCAGACCTTC.

The chain has TRBV6-1 and TRBJ1-5, with D uncertain. CDR3 size: 14 residues. CDR1 MNHNS and CDR2 SASEGT come from the germline V gene. V was clipped by 3 bases and J by 6 bases, with 12 bases between them. DNA for the CDR3: TGTGCCAGCAGTGATCGTTCTTTTGGTCAGCCCCAGCATTTT. Amino acid sequence: CASSDRSFGQPQHF.

The CDR3, as DNA: TGTGCCATCAGTGAGTTCCCAACGACAGGGGAGGCTTTCTTT. Protein sequence: CAISEFPTTGEAFF. The chain uses TRBV10-3 and TRBJ1-1; 8 nucleotides line up with TRBD1. Trimming cost V 1 base and J 11 bases; bases outside gene matches: 9. Germline V gene sequence: CDR1 ENHRY, CDR2 SYGVKD. CDR3 length equals 14 residues.

The chain combines TRBV28 with TRBJ2-7, with 7 bases fitting TRBD1. With V trimmed by 3 bases and J by 10 bases, 9 bases remained unmatched. This CDR3 region has 13 residues. Germline V gene data show CDR1 as MDHEN and CDR2 as SYDVKM. The chain's CDR3 is CASSFSDRLLQYF. The CDR3 DNA follows: TGTGCCAGCAGTTTTTCGGACAGGTTGCTCCAGTACTTC. Full variable domain (outside the CDR3, taken from reference TRBV28 and TRBJ2-7): DVKVTQSSRYLVKRTGEKVFLECVQDMDHENMFWYRQDPGLGLRLIYFSYDVKMKEKGDIPEGYSVSREKKERFSLILESASTNQTSMYLCASSFSDRLLQYFGPGTRLTVT.

To note about this clone: Different DNA sequences within this sample yield the same CDR3. The V and J genes are TRBV18 and TRBJ2-7; D is perhaps TRBD1 (6 bases). The length of the CDR3 is 14 residues. Germline lookup yields CDR1 KGHSH and CDR2 LQKENI. Between the trimmed V and J ends, which lost 3 bases and 3 bases, there was a span of 12 bases. The CDR3 protein is CASSPQTGDYEQYF. CDR3 nucleotide sequence: TGTGCCAGCTCACCCCAGACAGGAGACTACGAGCAGTACTTC.

This chain links TRBV5-6 with TRBJ1-1; 9 bases map to TRBD1. From germline, CDR1 is SGHDT and CDR2 YYEEEE. This CDR3 contains 19 residues. V was clipped by 2 bases and J by 1 base; unmatched bases: 15. The CDR3 region has the DNA TGTGCCAGCAGCTTTCGAACAGGGGGCCCCCTTCTTGGGAACACTGAAGCTTTCTTT. Translating gives CASSFRTGGPLLGNTEAFF.

The chain carries TRBV7-2 and TRBJ2-7; D may be TRBD1 (7 bases). CDR3 size: 17 residues. V lost 4 bases and J lost 3, with 22 bases in between. Germline values: CDR1 SGHTA, CDR2 FQGNSA. In DNA form, the CDR3 reads TGTGCCAGCAGCTCCCAAATTGGGGGGACAGCGGACTACGAGCAGTACTTC. This encodes CASSSQIGGTADYEQYF.

CDR3 coding DNA: TGTGCCAGCAGTTCTGAAAGTAGGGCGCAGTATTTT. This sequence encodes CASSSESRAQYF. This chain connects TRBV28 to TRBJ2-3; D is ambiguous. The V and J ends lost 4 bases and 10 bases respectively, with 12 bases between them. The CDR3 is 12 amino acids. From germline, CDR1 is MDHEN and CDR2 SYDVKM.

This clone was found once. This rearrangement joins TRBV15 to TRBJ2-7, with TRBD2 matching 10 bases. CDR3 length: 16 residues. Germline V gene lookup returns CDR1 LNHNV and CDR2 YYDKDF (reference sequence). Trimming took 1 base from V and 7 from J; bases not matched to a gene: 10. CDR3 in DNA: TGTGCCACCAGCAGAGTGGCCCTAGCGGGAGTTTTAGAGCAGTACTTC. It specifies CATSRVALAGVLEQYF.

The chain combines TRBV2 with TRBJ2-5; D gene ambiguous. The V end lost 7 bases, the J end lost 4 bases, and 10 bases lay between the germline ends. The CDR3 runs 12 residues. Germline CDR1 is SNHLY and CDR2 is FYNNEI. The CDR3 nucleotides are TGTGCCAGCACCCGACTTGGAGAGACCCAGTACTTC. Translated: CASTRLGETQYF.

Of note for this clone: The sample contains more than one DNA sequence encoding this CDR3. The rearrangement joins TRBV7-9 to TRBJ2-5, with D perhaps TRBD1 (6 bases). The germline V gene has CDR1 SEHNR and CDR2 FQNEAQ (reference sequence). Between the trimmed V and J ends, which lost 3 bases and 2 bases, there was a span of 10 bases. This CDR3 has 14 amino acids. CDR3 amino acids: CASSLVTGQETQYF. CDR3 DNA sequence: TGTGCCAGCAGCTTGGTGACAGGACAAGAGACCCAGTACTTC.

The CDR3: CASRYSGSQETQYF. As DNA, the CDR3 is TGTGCCAGCAGGTATAGCGGCTCCCAAGAGACCCAGTACTTC. The chain links TRBV28 to TRBJ2-5; a possible D gene is TRBD2 (6 bases). Trimming stripped 6 bases from V and 1 base from J, with 12 bases between. The CDR3 contains 14 residues. The V gene's germline CDR1 is MDHEN and CDR2 SYDVKM.

This clone was seen a single time. The genes are TRBV6-5 and TRBJ2-1; 7 positions match TRBD2. CDR1 and CDR2 (germline): MNHEY, SVGAGI. The V segment lost 4 bases and the J segment 5 bases; nucleotides outside the gene matches: 8. The CDR3 sequence is 15 residues long. DNA for the CDR3: TGTGCCAGCAGTTCCCCGAGGGGAGGGGACAATGAGCAGTTCTTC. It codes for CASSSPRGGDNEQFF.

On this clone itself: The sample holds other DNA sequences that translate to the same CDR3. The chain uses TRBV5-1 and TRBJ2-3, with a tentative D call TRBD1 (6 bases). The length of the CDR3 is 14 residues. Trimming shortened V by 0 bases and J by 3 bases, and 8 bases separated the two germline ends. From germline, CDR1 is SGHRS and CDR2 YFSETQ. In DNA form, the CDR3 reads TGCGCCAGCAGCTTGGGGGGGCCGACAGATACGCAGTATTTT. Translation gives CASSLGGPTDTQYF.